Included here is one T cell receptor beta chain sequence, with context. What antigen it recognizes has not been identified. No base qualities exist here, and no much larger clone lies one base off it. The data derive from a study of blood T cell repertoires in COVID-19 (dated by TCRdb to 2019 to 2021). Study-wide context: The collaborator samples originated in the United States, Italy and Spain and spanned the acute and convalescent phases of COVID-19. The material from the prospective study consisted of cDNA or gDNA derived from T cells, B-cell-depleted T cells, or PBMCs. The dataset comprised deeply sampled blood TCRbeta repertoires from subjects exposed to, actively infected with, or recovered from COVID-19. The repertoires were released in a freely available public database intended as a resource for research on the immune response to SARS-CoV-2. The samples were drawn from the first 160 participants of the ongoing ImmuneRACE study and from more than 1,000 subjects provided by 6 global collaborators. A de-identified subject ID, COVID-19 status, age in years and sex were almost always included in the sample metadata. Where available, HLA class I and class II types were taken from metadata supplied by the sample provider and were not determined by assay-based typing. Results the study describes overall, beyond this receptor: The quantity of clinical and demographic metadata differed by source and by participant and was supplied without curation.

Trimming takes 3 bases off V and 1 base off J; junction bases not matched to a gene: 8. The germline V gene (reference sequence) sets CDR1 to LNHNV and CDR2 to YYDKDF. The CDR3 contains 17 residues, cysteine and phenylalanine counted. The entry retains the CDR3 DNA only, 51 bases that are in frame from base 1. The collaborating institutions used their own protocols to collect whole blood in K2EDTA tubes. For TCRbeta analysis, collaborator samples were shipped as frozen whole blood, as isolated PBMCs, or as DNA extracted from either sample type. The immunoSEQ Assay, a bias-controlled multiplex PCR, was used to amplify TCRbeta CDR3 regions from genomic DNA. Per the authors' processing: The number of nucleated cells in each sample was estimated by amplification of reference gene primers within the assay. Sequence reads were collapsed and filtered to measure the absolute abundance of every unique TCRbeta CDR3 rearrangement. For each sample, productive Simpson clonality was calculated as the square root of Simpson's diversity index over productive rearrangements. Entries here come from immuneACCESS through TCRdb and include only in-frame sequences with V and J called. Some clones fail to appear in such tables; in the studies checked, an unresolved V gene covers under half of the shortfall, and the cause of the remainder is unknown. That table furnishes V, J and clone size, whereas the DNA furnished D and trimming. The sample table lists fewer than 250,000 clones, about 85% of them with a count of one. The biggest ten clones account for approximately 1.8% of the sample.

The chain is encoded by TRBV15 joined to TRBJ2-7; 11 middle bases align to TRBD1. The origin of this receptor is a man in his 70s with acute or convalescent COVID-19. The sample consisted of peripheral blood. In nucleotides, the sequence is TGTGCCACCAGCAGGCAAAGAGGGACAGGGGGGTCCTACGAGCAGTACTTC. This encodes CATSRQRGTGGSYEQYF.